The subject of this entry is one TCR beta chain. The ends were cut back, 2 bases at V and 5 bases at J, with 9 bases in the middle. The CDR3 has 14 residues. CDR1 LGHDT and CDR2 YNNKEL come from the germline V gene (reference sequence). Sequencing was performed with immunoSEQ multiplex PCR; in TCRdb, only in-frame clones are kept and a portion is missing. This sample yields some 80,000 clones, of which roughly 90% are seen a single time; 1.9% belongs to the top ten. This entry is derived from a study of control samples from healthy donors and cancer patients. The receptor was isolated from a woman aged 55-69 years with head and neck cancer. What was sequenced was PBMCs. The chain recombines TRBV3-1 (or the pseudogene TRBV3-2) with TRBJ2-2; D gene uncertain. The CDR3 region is CASSQSRGTGELFF. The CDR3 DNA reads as TGTGCCAGCAGCCAATCCCGCGGAACCGGGGAGCTGTTTTTT.